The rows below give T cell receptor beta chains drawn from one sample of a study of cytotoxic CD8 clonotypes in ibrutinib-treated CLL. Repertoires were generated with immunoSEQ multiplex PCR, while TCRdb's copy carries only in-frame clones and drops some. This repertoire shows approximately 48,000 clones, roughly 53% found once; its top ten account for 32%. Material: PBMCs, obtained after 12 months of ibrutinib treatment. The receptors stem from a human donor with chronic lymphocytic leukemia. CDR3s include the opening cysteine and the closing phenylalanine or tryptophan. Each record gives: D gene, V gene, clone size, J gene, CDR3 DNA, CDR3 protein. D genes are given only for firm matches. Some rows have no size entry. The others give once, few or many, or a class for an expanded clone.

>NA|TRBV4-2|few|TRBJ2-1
TGTGCCAGCAGCCGGGGAGCTCGGGAGAGCTCCTACAATGAGCAGTTCTTC
CASSRGARESSYNEQFF
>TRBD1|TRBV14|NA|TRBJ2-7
TGTGCCAGCAGCCCCACCGGACAGGCCTCCTACGAGCAGTACTTC
CASSPTGQASYEQYF
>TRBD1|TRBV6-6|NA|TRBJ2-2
TGTGCCAGCAGTCTGGGGGACAGGGGTACCGGGGAGCTGTTTTTT
CASSLGDRGTGELFF
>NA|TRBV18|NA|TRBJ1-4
TGTGCCAGCTCACCACGGGGAAATAATGAAAAACTGTTTTTT
CASSPRGNNEKLFF
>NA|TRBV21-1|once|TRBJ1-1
TGTGCCAGCAGCAAAAGAAGCAGGGGAGGGTTTCACACTGAAGCTTTCTTT
CASSKRSRGGFHTEAFF
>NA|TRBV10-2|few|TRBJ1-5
TGCGCCAGCAGTGAAAGGGACGGTAGCAATCAGCCCCAGCATTTT
CASSERDGSNQPQHF
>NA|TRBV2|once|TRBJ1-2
TGTGCCAGCAGGGCAGACAACTATGGCTACACCTTC
CASRADNYGYTF
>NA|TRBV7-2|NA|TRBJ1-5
TGTGCCAGCCAATACGGAGCGGGTCAGCCCCAGCATTTT
CASQYGAGQPQHF
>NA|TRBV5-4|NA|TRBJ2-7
TGTGCCAGCAGCCCCCGGGACGTACAGTACGAGCAGTACTTC
CASSPRDVQYEQYF
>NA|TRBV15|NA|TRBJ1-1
TGTGCCACCAGCAGAGTTGGCAGGGCGAACACTGAAGCTTTCTTT
CATSRVGRANTEAFF
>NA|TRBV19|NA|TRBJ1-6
TGTGCCAGTAGTCTGCCCTTACTCAGGAATAATTCACCCCTCCACTTT
CASSLPLLRNNSPLHF
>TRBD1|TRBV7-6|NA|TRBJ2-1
TGTGCCAGCAGCCGGACAGGGGGATTCGATGAGCAGTTCTTC
CASSRTGGFDEQFF
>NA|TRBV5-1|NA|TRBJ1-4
TGCGCCAGCAGCTTGAGGGGCAGGGGTGGTGAAAAACTGTTTTTT
CASSLRGRGGEKLFF
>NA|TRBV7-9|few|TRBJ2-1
TGTGCCAGCAGCTTTCAAGGGCCCAATGAGCAGTTCTTC
CASSFQGPNEQFF
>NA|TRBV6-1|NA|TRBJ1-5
TGTGCCAGCAGTGAATCTGGACGCAGGCCCCAGCATTTT
CASSESGRRPQHF
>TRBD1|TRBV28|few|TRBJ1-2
TGTGCTCTCAGGGGGGACTATGGCTACACCTTC
CALRGDYGYTF
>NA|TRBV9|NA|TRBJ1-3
TGTGCCAGCAGCGCCCCAACAGGGTATGGGGGAAACACCATATATTTT
CASSAPTGYGGNTIYF
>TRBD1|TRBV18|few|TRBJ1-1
TGTGCCAGCTCACCACAGGGGGCCCGAGACACTGAAGCTTTCTTT
CASSPQGARDTEAFF
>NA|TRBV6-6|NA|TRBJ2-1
TGTGCCAGCAGTTACGGGGTCGCGACCTCCGGTGAGCAGTTCTTC
CASSYGVATSGEQFF
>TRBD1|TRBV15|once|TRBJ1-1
TGTGCCACCAGCGCGGACAGGTCAGCCACTGAAGCTTTCTTT
CATSADRSATEAFF
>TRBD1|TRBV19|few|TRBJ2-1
TGTGCCACCTTACCCACGGGACAGGACCCCTACAATGAGCAGTTCTTC
CATLPTGQDPYNEQFF
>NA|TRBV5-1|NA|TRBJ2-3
TGCGCCAGCAGCTTGGATAGCCGGGTTAGCACAGATACGCAGTATTTT
CASSLDSRVSTDTQYF
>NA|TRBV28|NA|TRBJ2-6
TGTGCCAGCAGCTCTGCAGGGCGCGGGGCCAACGTCCTGACTTTC
CASSSAGRGANVLTF
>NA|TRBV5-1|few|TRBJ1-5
TGCGCCAGCAGCTCGGGGGAGTATGATCAGCCCCAGCATTTT
CASSSGEYDQPQHF
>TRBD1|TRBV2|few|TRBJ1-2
TGTGCCAGCAGGACAACAGGGGGCGTGTATGGCTACACCTTC
CASRTTGGVYGYTF